This T cell receptor (beta chain) was found in a study of technical replicates of blood from a few donors. This CDR3 contains 15 residues. The germline V gene encodes CDR1 SGHTA and CDR2 FQGTGA. After removal of 5 bases from V and 4 bases from J, the junction contained 3 bases not matched to a gene. Sequencing was performed with immunoSEQ multiplex PCR; in TCRdb, only in-frame clones are kept and a portion is missing. This table has 70,000 or so clones, under 99% appearing once. Input material: T cells isolated from PBMCs. V is TRBV7-3 and J is TRBJ2-2; TRBD2 agrees at 11 bases. This clonotype was obtained from a human donor in good health. The CDR3 loop is CASSPGLAGTGELFF. The CDR3 DNA reads as TGTGCCAGCAGCCCCGGACTAGCGGGCACCGGGGAGCTGTTTTTT.